The 15 T cell receptor beta chains reported below all come from one sample, sequenced in a study of blood T cell repertoires in COVID-19. Sequencing was performed with immunoSEQ multiplex PCR; in TCRdb, only in-frame clones are kept and a portion is missing. The profile shows 400,000 or so clones, roughly 90% of them singletons. The sample consisted of peripheral blood. The source is a woman between 40 and 50 years old with COVID-19, enrolled during active disease.

The CDR3 here is CASSLSPGQGNQPQHF. The CDR3 DNA reads TGTGCCAGCAGCTTAAGTCCGGGACAGGGCAATCAGCCCCAGCATTTT. The chain combines TRBV7-3 with TRBJ1-5, with 8 bases matching TRBD1. This CDR3 is built from 16 residues. Per germline, CDR1 SGHTA and CDR2 FQGTGA. J lost 2 bases, V lost 1 base, and 4 bases had no gene match.

The chain combines TRBV7-2 with TRBJ1-1; 9 bases are a match to TRBD1. Looked up from germline, CDR1 is SGHTA and CDR2 is FQGNSA. The CDR3 has 15 residues. With 4 bases clipped from V and 3 bases from J, the junction kept 6 bases outside the gene matches. The CDR3 sequence is CASSSATGGYTEAFF. The CDR3 nucleotides are TGTGCCAGCAGCTCCGCGACAGGGGGATACACTGAAGCTTTCTTT.

This clone appeared a single time. The rearrangement joins TRBV15 to TRBJ1-1; 9 nucleotides match TRBD1. The CDR3 loop spans 16 amino acids. Per germline, CDR1 LNHNV and CDR2 YYDKDF (reference sequence). V lost 5 bases, J lost 6 bases, and 13 bases stayed unmatched. The CDR3 here is CATSHRSPQGASEAFF. The CDR3 nucleotides read TGTGCCACCAGCCACCGGTCCCCACAGGGGGCATCTGAAGCTTTCTTT.

V and J are TRBV27 and TRBJ2-1; TRBD2 aligns across 7 bases. Trimming removed 3 bases from V and 6 bases from J; junction bases left unmatched: 8. The CDR3 covers 15 residues. CDR1 and CDR2 (germline): MNHEY, SMNVEV (reference sequence). The CDR3 loop reads CASSFVAGAPNEQFF. CDR3 DNA: TGTGCCAGCAGTTTTGTGGCGGGAGCTCCCAATGAGCAGTTCTTC.

Ten or more counts support this clone. This chain joins TRBV6-2 or TRBV6-3 and TRBJ1-5, with 7 bases identical to TRBD1. CDR1 is MNHEY, CDR2 SVGEGT, per germline. CDR3 length: 16 residues. V lost 5 bases to trimming and J lost 3 bases; unmatched junction nucleotides: 10. CDR3 loop: CASSPGGRGVNQPQHF. In nucleotides, the CDR3 is TGTGCCAGCAGTCCCGGAGGCAGGGGGGTCAATCAGCCCCAGCATTTT.

This rearrangement joins TRBV19 to TRBJ1-2, with D unclear. CDR3 length: 14 residues. CDR1 and CDR2 (germline): LNHDA, SQIVND (reference sequence). The V gene lost 5 bases and the J gene lost 4 bases, with 14 bases spanning the gap. CDR3 region: CASSLADKAYGYTF. The DNA for the CDR3 is TGTGCCAGTAGTTTAGCCGACAAGGCCTATGGCTACACCTTC.

The chain is built from TRBV29-1 and TRBJ1-2; tentative D call: TRBD1 (6 bases). This CDR3 is built from 14 residues. Per germline, CDR1 SQVTM and CDR2 ANQGSEA. V was trimmed by 7 bases and J by 2 bases, leaving 17 bases between them. DNA for the CDR3: TGCAGCGCATCGGGGGGGCCTACCAACTATGGCTACACCTTC. Translation: CSASGGPTNYGYTF. The full variable domain, its missing parts supplied by reference TRBV29-1 and TRBJ1-2, is SAVISQKPSRDICQRGTSLTIQCQVDSQVTMMFWYRQQPGQSLTLIATANQGSEATYESGFVIDKFPISRPNLTFSTLTVSNMSPEDSSIYLCSASGGPTNYGYTFGSGTRLTVV.

This chain links TRBV12-5 with TRBJ1-3; D gene uncertain. Germline loops: CDR1 LGHNT, CDR2 FRNRAP. Trimming stripped 0 bases from V and 3 bases from J, with 18 bases between. This CDR3 is built from 18 residues. The CDR3 here is CASGLVISGEGFGNTIYF. DNA for the CDR3: TGTGCTAGTGGTTTGGTAATAAGTGGGGAGGGCTTTGGAAACACCATATATTTT.

The chain joins TRBV5-6 to TRBJ1-5, with TRBD1 identical over 7 bases. The germline V gene encodes CDR1 SGHDT and CDR2 YYEEEE. V lost 1 base and J lost 0; bases outside the gene matches: 7. This CDR3 has 17 residues. The CDR3 is CASSLLSGTVSNQPQHF. The CDR3 region has the DNA TGTGCCAGCAGCTTGTTGTCCGGGACAGTTAGCAATCAGCCCCAGCATTTT. The full variable domain, in which reference TRBV5-6 and TRBJ1-5 provide the parts outside the CDR3, is DAGVTQSPTHLIKTRGQQVTLRCSPKSGHDTVSWYQQALGQGPQFIFQYYEEEERQRGNFPDRFSGHQFPNYSSELNVNALLLGDSALYLCASSLLSGTVSNQPQHFGDGTRLSIL.

The chain recombines TRBV6-2 or TRBV6-3 with TRBJ1-5; the D gene is possibly TRBD1 (6 bases). CDR3 length equals 13 residues. The germline V gene encodes CDR1 MNHEY and CDR2 SVGEGT. Deletions cut 5 bases from V and 6 bases from J, with 11 bases between. The CDR3 nucleotides are TGTGCCAGCAGTGACAGGTATCGTCAGCCCCAGCATTTT. It codes for CASSDRYRQPQHF.

This sequence joins TRBV5-1 and TRBJ1-2; 9 nucleotides align to TRBD1. CDR1 is SGHRS and CDR2 is YFSETQ in the germline V gene. The CDR3 contains 15 residues. The V segment lost 4 bases and the J segment 3 bases; nucleotides outside the gene matches: 7. CDR3 bases: TGCGCCAGCAGCACCCGGACAGGGGCGGACTATGGCTACACCTTC. It codes for CASSTRTGADYGYTF. The variable domain in full, completed from reference TRBV5-1 and TRBJ1-2, reads KAGVTQTPRYLIKTRGQQVTLSCSPISGHRSVSWYQQTPGQGLQFLFEYFSETQRNKGNFPGRFSGRQFSNSRSEMNVSTLELGDSALYLCASSTRTGADYGYTFGSGTRLTVV.

The chain uses TRBV29-1 and TRBJ2-7; 8 nucleotides align to TRBD1. V shed 3 bases, J shed 0 bases, and the junction held 7 bases outside the gene matches. This CDR3 region has 15 residues. Germline CDR1 SQVTM, CDR2 ANQGSEA. CDR3 coding DNA: TGCAGCGTTGAGACAGGGGAAGAGAACTCCTACGAGCAGTACTTC. This codes for CSVETGEENSYEQYF.

The count of this clone is one. The V and J genes are TRBV5-1 and TRBJ2-7, with TRBD2 as a possible D gene (6 bases). With 4 bases removed from V and 6 bases from J, the gap between germline ends came to 26 bases. The germline V gene has CDR1 SGHRS and CDR2 YFSETQ. This CDR3 comprises 17 residues. CDR3 bases: TGCGCCAGCAGCATATTGGCACCGGGACTCCCGCTGTCCGAGCAGTACTTC. It is translated as CASSILAPGLPLSEQYF.

The rearrangement uses TRBV7-2 and TRBJ1-3; no reliable D call. Trimming took 0 bases from V and 0 from J, leaving 6 bases between them. The CDR3 spans 15 residues. Germline-derived CDR1 and CDR2 are SGHTA and FQGNSA. The CDR3 DNA sequence: TGTGCCAGCAGCTTAGCGGGCCCCTCTGGAAACACCATATATTTT. It codes for CASSLAGPSGNTIYF.

The V gene is TRBV6-2 or TRBV6-3, the J gene TRBJ1-2; 10 bases fit TRBD1. This CDR3 is built from 17 residues. Per the germline V gene, CDR1 is MNHEY and CDR2 is SVGEGT. J gave up 3 bases and V 0 bases, and 7 bases lay outside the gene matches. The CDR3 DNA follows: TGTGCCAGCAGTTACTCGATGGACAGGGGGAACGACTATGGCTACACCTTC. It translates to CASSYSMDRGNDYGYTF.